Each of the 14 T cell receptor beta chains below was sequenced from the same sample in a study of lymphopenia after photon versus proton radiotherapy. Profiled with immunoSEQ multiplex PCR; TCRdb holds only in-frame clones, not every one. The sample yields approximately 6,300 clones, about 89% seen once. Source: peripheral blood, taken from a patient treated with photon-based radiotherapy. The receptors stem from a man aged 55 to 70 with cholangiocarcinoma.

The gene calls are TRBV6-4 and TRBJ1-1; 10 bases map to TRBD1. V shed 4 bases, J shed 8 bases, and the junction held 7 bases outside the gene matches. The CDR3 runs 14 residues. The germline V gene has CDR1 MRHNA and CDR2 SNTAGT. The CDR3 here is CASSASPGQGEAFF. As DNA, the CDR3 is TGTGCCAGCAGTGCATCCCCGGGACAGGGGGAAGCTTTCTTT.

CDR3 region: CASTTVTVNTEAFF. The DNA for the CDR3 is TGTGCCAGCACCACCGTCACGGTCAACACTGAAGCTTTCTTT. The rearrangement uses TRBV2 and TRBJ1-1; D uncertain. CDR1 and CDR2 from the germline V gene are SNHLY and FYNNEI. V lost 7 bases, J lost 2 bases, and 14 bases lay in between. The CDR3 covers 14 residues.

The chain carries TRBV6-5 and TRBJ2-3, with 9 bases aligning to TRBD2. The CDR3 has 15 amino acids. Germline trimming cut 5 bases from V and 6 bases from J; bases unmatched to any gene: 9. The germline V gene encodes CDR1 MNHEY and CDR2 SVGAGI. This CDR3 is CASSPGLASRDTQYF. The CDR3 bases are TGTGCCAGCAGTCCTGGACTAGCGTCTCGTGATACGCAGTATTTT.

The chain uses TRBV13 and TRBJ2-1; D is unresolved. The CDR3 extends over 11 amino acids. Trimming shortened V by 1 base and J by 8 bases, and 3 bases separated the two germline ends. Germline CDR1 and CDR2: PRHDT and FYEKMQ (reference sequence). CDR3: CASSLEHEQFF. Written as DNA, the CDR3 is TGTGCCAGCAGCTTAGAACATGAGCAGTTCTTC.

This clone has only one observation. The rearrangement joins TRBV4-1 to TRBJ2-3; D not certain. The CDR3 length is 15 residues. Per germline, CDR1 MGHRA and CDR2 YSYEKL. Trimming shortened V by 1 base and J by 2 bases, and 10 bases separated the two germline ends. The CDR3 sequence is CASSQVGLSTDTQYF. The CDR3 DNA reads as TGCGCCAGCAGCCAAGTTGGGTTATCCACAGATACGCAGTATTTT.

This sequence joins TRBV7-8 and TRBJ1-5; possibly TRBD1 for D (5 bases). CDR3 length equals 15 residues. Germline V gives CDR1 SGHVS, CDR2 FQNEAQ. Trimming shortened V by 2 bases and J by 4 bases, and 12 bases separated the two germline ends. CDR3 residues: CASSLSPTGNQPQHF. The CDR3 coding sequence is TGTGCCAGCAGCTTATCCCCAACAGGTAATCAGCCCCAGCATTTT.

The chain uses TRBV18 and TRBJ2-4; tentative D call: TRBD2 (6 bases). The CDR3 loop spans 15 amino acids. V shed 3 bases and J shed 5 bases, with 14 bases lying between them. Germline CDR1 reads KGHSH; CDR2 reads LQKENI. CDR3 nucleotides: TGTGCCAGCTCACCCCGAGGAGGGGCTCAAAACATTCAGTACTTC. Translating it yields CASSPRGGAQNIQYF.

The gene calls are TRBV5-6 and TRBJ1-5; 8 bases fit TRBD1. Germline V gene lookup returns CDR1 SGHDT and CDR2 YYEEEE. V lost 7 bases and J lost 7; bases outside the gene matches: 13. This CDR3 is built from 15 residues. In nucleotides, the CDR3 is TGTGCCAGCTCCCGGACAGGGACGACGGTCCAGCCCCAGCATTTT. It codes for CASSRTGTTVQPQHF.

The table lists this clone with a count of one. This chain links TRBV2 with TRBJ2-7, with D maybe TRBD1 (5 bases). V was pared by 4 bases and J by 0 bases, with 10 bases between. Looked up from germline, CDR1 is SNHLY and CDR2 is FYNNEI. The CDR3 length is 14 residues. The CDR3 protein is CASSAGSLSYEQYF. Here the CDR3 DNA reads TGTGCCAGCAGTGCAGGGTCCCTCTCCTACGAGCAGTACTTC.

This clone is a singleton in its sample. The J gene is TRBJ2-4, the V gene TRBV11-2; TRBD1 might be the D (5 bases). This CDR3 spans 17 amino acids. Deletions cut 1 base from V and 1 base from J, with 14 bases between. Germline V gives CDR1 SGHAT, CDR2 FQNNGV. CDR3 DNA: TGTGCCAGCAGCTTAGCTTTCATGGGGCTGGCCAAAAACATTCAGTACTTC. Translation gives CASSLAFMGLAKNIQYF.

The chain is built from TRBV7-2 and TRBJ1-3; D is perhaps TRBD1 (5 bases). Trimming left V 0 bases short and J 6 bases short, with 12 bases between. This CDR3 is 15 amino acids long. Germline loops: CDR1 SGHTA, CDR2 FQGNSA. The CDR3 bases are TGTGCCAGCAGCTTAGCCCGGGGCTGGGAAAACACCATATATTTT. Encoded protein: CASSLARGWENTIYF.

The chain employs TRBV11-3 and TRBJ2-3; D possibly uses TRBD1 or TRBD2 (5 bases each). Trimming left V 4 bases short and J 5 bases short, with 10 bases between. This CDR3 is 13 amino acids long. Germline CDR1 reads SGHNT; CDR2 reads YENEEA. The chain's CDR3 is CASSSSRGDTQYF. The CDR3, as DNA: TGTGCCAGCAGCTCCTCGAGGGGAGATACGCAGTATTTT.

The V and J genes are TRBV27 and TRBJ2-7; D is perhaps TRBD2 (6 bases). Per germline, CDR1 MNHEY and CDR2 SMNVEV (reference sequence). V shed 4 bases and J shed 2 bases, with 12 bases lying between them. The CDR3 consists of 14 residues. The CDR3 DNA is TGTGCCAGCAGTTCTAGCGTACCTCCCTACGAGCAGTACTTC. Protein: CASSSSVPPYEQYF.

CDR3 region: CASSPQLAGGSDTQYF. The DNA of the CDR3 is TGCGCCAGCAGTCCCCAACTAGCGGGAGGGTCTGATACGCAGTATTTT. V gene TRBV10-1 combines with J gene TRBJ2-3; 13 bases agree with TRBD2. After removal of 5 bases from V and 6 bases from J, the junction contained 8 bases not matched to a gene. This CDR3 comprises 16 residues. The V gene's germline CDR1 is WNHNN and CDR2 SYGVQD (reference sequence).